This is a list of T cell receptor beta chains from one sample in a study of cytomegalovirus exposure and HLA in healthy donors. The assay was immunoSEQ multiplex PCR, and TCRdb's table has in-frame clones only and misses some. The sample lists about 180,000 clones; 79% were seen once. The sequencing sample was made of PBMCs. Receptors were obtained from a woman in her thirties or forties in good health and CMV-seronegative. Each CDR3 is given with its conserved first and last residue. The D gene is left open where the match is weak. Only some rows state a clone size, as once, few, many or a class for expanded clones.

CDR3nt: TGTGCCAGCAGCTTAGCGGGCGGGAGAACCTACGAGCAGTACTTC; CDR3aa: CASSLAGGRTYEQYF; d_gene: TRBD2; abundance: -; v_gene: TRBV7-2; j_gene: TRBJ2-7
CDR3nt: TGTGCCTGGAGTGATCAGGGTCACGAGCAGTACTTC; CDR3aa: CAWSDQGHEQYF; d_gene: -; abundance: -; v_gene: TRBV30; j_gene: TRBJ2-7
CDR3nt: TGTGCCAGCAGTGAATGGCGGGGGAACTATGGCTACACCTTC; CDR3aa: CASSEWRGNYGYTF; d_gene: -; abundance: few; v_gene: TRBV6-1; j_gene: TRBJ1-2
CDR3nt: TGTGCCTGGAGTGGGCGGGACAGGGGATTGAGTGGCTACACCTTC; CDR3aa: CAWSGRDRGLSGYTF; d_gene: TRBD1; abundance: -; v_gene: TRBV30; j_gene: TRBJ1-2
CDR3nt: TGCGCCAGCAGCCAAGATCATAGTGTTGAGCAGTTCTTC; CDR3aa: CASSQDHSVEQFF; d_gene: -; abundance: -; v_gene: TRBV4-3; j_gene: TRBJ2-1
CDR3nt: TGTGCCAGCAGTTACCTACACTACAGGGGGCCCAACGAGCAGTACTTC; CDR3aa: CASSYLHYRGPNEQYF; d_gene: TRBD1; abundance: -; v_gene: TRBV6-5; j_gene: TRBJ2-7
CDR3nt: TGTGCCAGCAGTTACGTCCCCGCGGGATACAATGAGCAGTTCTTC; CDR3aa: CASSYVPAGYNEQFF; d_gene: -; abundance: -; v_gene: TRBV6-6; j_gene: TRBJ2-1
CDR3nt: TGTGCCAGCAGCCCCTCGGACAGGGCTGGAAACACCATATATTTT; CDR3aa: CASSPSDRAGNTIYF; d_gene: TRBD1; abundance: -; v_gene: TRBV5-6; j_gene: TRBJ1-3
CDR3nt: TGTGCCAGCAGCCGACATCCCGCGGGAGAGACCCAGTACTTC; CDR3aa: CASSRHPAGETQYF; d_gene: -; abundance: -; v_gene: TRBV7-2; j_gene: TRBJ2-5
CDR3nt: TGTGCCAGCAGCCTTGCTCGGACTAACCAAGAGACCCAGTACTTC; CDR3aa: CASSLARTNQETQYF; d_gene: -; abundance: -; v_gene: TRBV5-4; j_gene: TRBJ2-5
CDR3nt: TGTGCCAGTAGTATCCAGGTTGACACTGAAGCTTTCTTT; CDR3aa: CASSIQVDTEAFF; d_gene: -; abundance: -; v_gene: TRBV19; j_gene: TRBJ1-1
CDR3nt: TGTGCCAGCTCACCTTCAGGCCCAGGTGAAAATGAAAAACTGTTTTTT; CDR3aa: CASSPSGPGENEKLFF; d_gene: -; abundance: -; v_gene: TRBV18; j_gene: TRBJ1-4
CDR3nt: TGTGCCAGCGCAGGGGGGTCATTCAACTATGGCTACACCTTC; CDR3aa: CASAGGSFNYGYTF; d_gene: TRBD1; abundance: -; v_gene: TRBV28; j_gene: TRBJ1-2
CDR3nt: TGCGCCAGCAGCCCTGGACAGGTAGGGGAGCAGTACTTC; CDR3aa: CASSPGQVGEQYF; d_gene: TRBD1; abundance: -; v_gene: TRBV5-1; j_gene: TRBJ2-7
CDR3nt: TGTGCCAGCAGCGTTCTAGCGGGAGCTGATGAGCAGTTCTTC; CDR3aa: CASSVLAGADEQFF; d_gene: TRBD2; abundance: -; v_gene: TRBV9; j_gene: TRBJ2-1
CDR3nt: TGTGCCAGCAGCTTTGAAACAGGGGTGCAAGAGACCCAGTACTTC; CDR3aa: CASSFETGVQETQYF; d_gene: TRBD1; abundance: -; v_gene: TRBV7-9; j_gene: TRBJ2-5
CDR3nt: TGTGCCAGCAGTTTAATTGGGACAGACTATGGCTACACCTTC; CDR3aa: CASSLIGTDYGYTF; d_gene: TRBD1; abundance: -; v_gene: TRBV27; j_gene: TRBJ1-2
CDR3nt: TGCGCCAGCAGTGACCCGACGGACCGGGGTGAGCAGTTCTTC; CDR3aa: CASSDPTDRGEQFF; d_gene: -; abundance: -; v_gene: TRBV10-1; j_gene: TRBJ2-1
CDR3nt: TGCGCCAGCAGCCAAGAAGATCGGAACGCAGGGGTGGGGGGCTACACCTTC; CDR3aa: CASSQEDRNAGVGGYTF; d_gene: -; abundance: -; v_gene: TRBV4-3; j_gene: TRBJ1-2
CDR3nt: TGTGCCAGCAGTTACTCTCGCGGGGAGAACACCGGGGAGCTGTTTTTT; CDR3aa: CASSYSRGENTGELFF; d_gene: -; abundance: -; v_gene: TRBV6-6; j_gene: TRBJ2-2